The next 7 T cell receptor beta chains were all read from a single sample in a study of control samples from healthy donors and cancer patients. Libraries were prepared by immunoSEQ multiplex PCR; TCRdb keeps only in-frame clonotypes and omits some of them. The sample has tens of thousands of clones; more than 90% are singletons. The sequenced sample was PBMCs. The receptors were gathered from a man aged 25-45 years with colorectal cancer.

V gene TRBV19 combines with J gene TRBJ1-5, with D possibly matching TRBD1 (5 bases). The V gene's germline CDR1 is LNHDA and CDR2 SQIVND (reference sequence). The CDR3 loop spans 15 amino acids. Trimming stripped 5 bases from V and 3 bases from J, with 14 bases between. The DNA for the CDR3 is TGTGCCAGTAGTCCCGAAGGGGTTTTCAATCAGCCCCAGCATTTT. It encodes CASSPEGVFNQPQHF.

The V call is TRBV7-9, the J call TRBJ1-4, with 9 bases aligning to TRBD1. The CDR3 has 15 amino acids. J gave up 7 bases and V 5 bases, and 8 bases lay outside the gene matches. The V gene's germline CDR1 is SEHNR and CDR2 FQNEAQ (reference sequence). The CDR3 loop reads CASSPDRGPGEKLFF. The CDR3 bases are TGTGCCAGCAGCCCGGACAGGGGTCCAGGTGAAAAACTGTTTTTT.

For the CDR3, the DNA is TGTGCCAGCAGCCAAGCCAGAGGTCAGCCCCAGCATTTT. Translation gives CASSQARGQPQHF. This chain uses TRBV3-1 (or the pseudogene TRBV3-2) with TRBJ1-5; D not resolved. The CDR3 is 13 amino acids. V was cut by 1 base and J by 6 bases, with 7 bases left in between. Germline-derived CDR1 and CDR2 are LGHDT and YNNKEL (reference sequence).

The rearrangement joins TRBV27 to TRBJ1-1; 10 bases map to TRBD1. Germline values: CDR1 MNHEY, CDR2 SMNVEV (reference sequence). V lost 5 bases to trimming and J lost 8 bases; unmatched junction nucleotides: 11. CDR3 length: 15 residues. The CDR3 loop reads CASSPYGTGVREAFF. CDR3 DNA sequence: TGTGCCAGCAGTCCCTACGGGACAGGGGTCCGAGAAGCTTTCTTT.

This rearrangement joins TRBV5-1 to TRBJ1-1, with D unclear. This CDR3 has 14 amino acids. From germline, CDR1 is SGHRS and CDR2 YFSETQ. Trimming pared 5 bases from V and 1 base from J, leaving 12 bases between. DNA of the CDR3: TGCGCCAGCAGTTCCGCCCCGGGGAACACTGAAGCTTTCTTT. Protein: CASSSAPGNTEAFF.

V usage is TRBV9 and J usage is TRBJ2-2; 7 bases line up with TRBD1. V was clipped by 3 bases and J by 1 base; unmatched bases: 3. CDR1 is SGDLS, CDR2 YYNGEE, per germline. The CDR3 contains 15 residues. The CDR3 region is CASSANRGNTGELFF. CDR3 DNA: TGTGCCAGCAGCGCGAACAGGGGGAACACCGGGGAGCTGTTTTTT.

This rearrangement joins TRBV21-1 to TRBJ2-7; the table's TRBD1 call for D was not verified on the DNA. TRBV21-1 counts as a pseudogene. The CDR3 has 15 amino acids. CDR3 loop: CASSKVQGRAYEQYF. Here the CDR3 DNA reads TGTGCCAGCAGCAAAGTTCAGGGGCGCGCCTACGAGCAGTACTTC.